What follows is one T cell receptor beta chain and its context. The antigen is undetermined. The data were taken from a study of cytomegalovirus exposure and HLA in healthy donors. Overall study findings and caveats: For TCR beta chains, V- and J-gene trimming was later linked to a missense DCLRE1C variant. When presence/absence was analysed, sequencing depth was taken to be roughly uniform across donors. In a later analysis, across HLA loci, associated TCR counts were highest for DRB1, lowest for HLA-C.

The PCR contained 60 Vbeta and 13 Jbeta primers. Original processing methods: Around 11 million shared chains were among tens of millions of unique TCR beta chains counted in a later analysis. Profiling relied on immunoSEQ multiplex PCR, and the TCRdb table lists in-frame clones only, not all of them. V, J and clone size were drawn from that table, and D and trimming were deduced from the DNA. Seen here are 100,000 to 150,000 clones, around four fifths observed once, and the top ten hold roughly 5%. The germline CDR1 and CDR2 sequences are SGHAT and FQNNGV. With 4 bases clipped from V and 6 bases from J, the junction kept 6 bases outside the gene matches. The CDR3 has 13 amino acids.

The specimen was PBMCs. The chain uses TRBV11-2 and TRBJ2-7; 7 nucleotides line up with TRBD2. This TCR derives from a man aged 25-45 years in good health and CMV-seronegative. The CDR3 nucleotides read TGTGCCAGCAGCTCCACGGGGGAGGGCGAGCAGTACTTC. Translation: CASSSTGEGEQYF.